This section outlines one T cell receptor (beta chain) sequence together with its context. This sample stems from a study of regulatory T cells in long-lasting Graves disease. CDR3 regions were amplified by Arm-PCR using iRepertoire HTBI primers to build TCR beta libraries. TCRdb re-called the multiplex PCR reads with MiXCR, one entry per CDR3 protein. The sample comprises roughly 400,000 distinct CDR3 sequences, about 15% of which are singletons, and 7.8% rests with the top ten. Time point here: newly diagnosed GD, antithyroid drugs for less than 3 months. The authors made the TCR library using RNA they extracted from PBMCs. This same sample was also part of a study on T cells in Graves' hyperthyroidism and ophthalmopathy.

The TCR was taken from a woman aged 40 to 50 with Graves disease. Sequencing was performed on peripheral blood mononuclear cells (PBMCs), taken at new diagnosis, from a patient treated with antithyroid drugs.

As DNA, the CDR3 is TGTGCCAGCAGCCAAGTAGGCGGGAGCGGGGAGACCCAGTACTTC. It codes for CASSQVGGSGETQYF. The V gene is TRBV14, the J gene TRBJ2-5; 7 bases align to TRBD2. Germline loops: CDR1 SGHDN, CDR2 FVKESK. The CDR3 runs 15 residues. J lost 5 bases, V lost 1 base, and 7 bases had no gene match. The full variable domain, rest sourced from reference TRBV14 and TRBJ2-5, is EAGVTQFPSHSVIEKGQTVTLRCDPISGHDNLYWYRRVMGKEIKFLLHFVKESKQDESGMPNNRFLAERTGGTYSTLKVQPAELEDSGVYFCASSQVGGSGETQYFGPGTRLLVL.